The 31 T cell receptor beta chains below all came from one sample that was sequenced in a study of cytomegalovirus exposure and HLA in healthy donors (dated by TCRdb to about 2017). Receptors were amplified or captured by the immunoSEQ multiplex PCR assay. The multiplex PCR relied on a mix of 60 forward primers for TCR Vbeta segments and 13 reverse primers for TCR Jbeta segments. TCRdb provides this immuneACCESS table in a form limited to in-frame rearrangements. Some clones are lacking; in checked studies, under half of them reflect an unresolved V gene, and why the rest are absent is not known. The sample contains about 210,000 clones, 75% to 80% of them found a single time. Together, the top ten hold 1.8% of the sample. Material: PBMCs. These receptors were collected from a male donor in good health and CMV-seronegative.

This clone was picked up one time. The chain recombines TRBV19 with TRBJ2-4, with 10 bases fitting TRBD1. CDR1 is LNHDA, CDR2 SQIVND, per germline (reference sequence). Trimming at V came to 8 bases and at J to 9 bases, leaving 4 bases not matched to a gene. CDR3 length: 12 residues. The CDR3 nucleotides read TGTGCCAGTTGCGGACAGGGGGTCATTCAGTACTTC. Translating gives CASCGQGVIQYF.

The CDR3 coding sequence is TGTGCCAGCAGTTCGGCCTCGGGTCAGCCCCAGCATTTT. Translated: CASSSASGQPQHF. The chain uses TRBV6-5 and TRBJ1-5; D is uncertain. CDR1 MNHEY and CDR2 SVGAGI come from the germline V gene. Trimming took 4 bases from V and 6 from J, leaving 10 bases between them. The CDR3 is 13 residues long.

The CDR3 is CAADSYEQYF. The DNA for the CDR3 is TGTGCCGCGGACTCCTACGAGCAGTACTTC. The rearrangement joins TRBV6-1 to TRBJ2-5, with D unclear. The J call may be mistaken, given a closer DNA end match to TRBJ2-7. The V gene's germline CDR1 is MNHNS and CDR2 SASEGT. There are 10 residues in the CDR3.

The gene calls are TRBV29-1 and TRBJ2-6; the D gene is possibly TRBD2 (6 bases). Trimming removed 3 bases from V and 3 bases from J, with 9 bases in between. The CDR3 spans 14 residues. Germline values: CDR1 SQVTM, CDR2 ANQGSEA. This CDR3 is CSVDAGFGANVLTF. The CDR3 DNA follows: TGCAGCGTTGATGCGGGGTTTGGGGCCAACGTCCTGACTTTC.

This chain links TRBV5-1 with TRBJ1-3; D might be TRBD1 (5 bases). The V gene's germline CDR1 is SGHRS and CDR2 YFSETQ. The CDR3 has 19 amino acids. The V gene lost 6 bases and the J gene lost 0 bases, with 25 bases spanning the gap. CDR3 sequence reads: CASTSGPHTPLLSGNTIYF. CDR3 nucleotides: TGCGCCAGCACTTCAGGGCCACATACACCCTTGCTCTCTGGAAACACCATATATTTT.

The chain combines TRBV7-2 with TRBJ2-3; 9 bases line up with TRBD1. V lost 5 bases and J lost 4; bases outside the gene matches: 10. CDR1 is SGHTA, CDR2 FQGNSA, per germline. The CDR3 is made up of 16 amino acids. In DNA form, the CDR3 reads TGTGCCAGCAGCCAGAGCCGGACAGGGGCGGCAGATACGCAGTATTTT. Protein product: CASSQSRTGAADTQYF. The full variable domain, with the rest looked up from reference TRBV7-2 and TRBJ2-3, is GAGVSQSPSNKVTEKGKDVELRCDPISGHTALYWYRQSLGQGLEFLIYFQGNSAPDKSGLPSDRFSAERTGGSVSTLTIQRTQQEDSAVYLCASSQSRTGAADTQYFGPGTRLTVL.

V usage is TRBV5-1 and J usage is TRBJ2-7, with TRBD1 matching over 7 bases. The germline gives CDR1 SGHRS, CDR2 YFSETQ. This CDR3 is built from 13 residues. V lost 3 bases to trimming and J lost 2 bases; unmatched junction nucleotides: 2. The CDR3 loop reads CASSSGTAYEQYF. CDR3 DNA sequence: TGCGCCAGCAGCTCCGGGACAGCCTACGAGCAGTACTTC.

The gene calls are TRBV4-1 and TRBJ1-4; 9 nucleotides agree with TRBD1. The CDR3 is 16 amino acids. Germline V gene data show CDR1 as MGHRA and CDR2 as YSYEKL. The junction had 6 bases not matched to a gene; V was cut back by 4 bases and J by 3 bases. The CDR3 sequence is CASSPEQGAANEKLFF. CDR3 nucleotide sequence: TGCGCCAGCAGCCCGGAACAGGGGGCAGCTAATGAAAAACTGTTTTTT.

This chain connects TRBV27 to TRBJ2-7; weak D call: TRBD2 (7 bases). V was cut by 2 bases and J by 2 bases, with 10 bases left in between. CDR3 length equals 14 residues. CDR1 is MNHEY and CDR2 is SMNVEV in the germline V gene (reference sequence). The CDR3 spells CASSLGGGAYEQYF. Here the CDR3 DNA reads TGTGCCAGCAGTTTAGGCGGGGGCGCCTACGAGCAGTACTTC.

The V gene is TRBV14, the J gene TRBJ2-5; 9 positions agree with TRBD1. Germline V lookup: CDR1 SGHDN, CDR2 FVKESK. The CDR3 totals 15 residues. The V segment lost 4 bases and the J segment 3 bases; nucleotides outside the gene matches: 6. The CDR3 DNA reads TGTGCCAGCAGCCTCACCGGGACAGGGAAAGAGACCCAGTACTTC. Translating gives CASSLTGTGKETQYF.

Comment on this clone: Other DNA sequences from this sample encode an identical CDR3 as well. This chain links TRBV27 with TRBJ2-7, with unresolved D. There are 14 residues in the CDR3. The V gene lost 0 bases and the J gene lost 0 bases, with 6 bases spanning the gap. Germline CDR1 is MNHEY and CDR2 is SMNVEV (reference sequence). CDR3: CASSLSRSSYEQYF. The DNA for the CDR3 is TGTGCCAGCAGTTTATCAAGGAGCTCCTACGAGCAGTACTTC.

This clone was seen a handful of times. The CDR3 spells CASGDRGNTEAFF. The CDR3 bases are TGTGCCAGCGGGGACAGGGGGAACACTGAAGCTTTCTTT. V and J are TRBV28 and TRBJ1-1; 10 positions match TRBD1. Germline CDR1 and CDR2: MDHEN and SYDVKM. The length of the CDR3 is 13 residues. Trimming at V came to 8 bases and at J to 1 base, leaving 1 base not matched to a gene.

The V call is TRBV27, the J call TRBJ2-5; 8 bases are a match to TRBD2. Germline V lookup: CDR1 MNHEY, CDR2 SMNVEV (reference sequence). The CDR3 extends over 16 amino acids. The J segment lost 1 base and the V segment lost 3 bases, leaving 7 bases of the junction unmatched. CDR3 in amino acids: CASSFGASGRQETQYF. In DNA form, the CDR3 reads TGTGCCAGCAGTTTTGGGGCTAGCGGGCGCCAAGAGACCCAGTACTTC.

The chain combines TRBV7-9 with TRBJ1-4; tentatively, D is TRBD1 (5 bases). Germline CDR1 SEHNR, CDR2 FQNEAQ (reference sequence). Trimming shortened V by 4 bases and J by 4 bases, and 13 bases separated the two germline ends. CDR3 length: 15 amino acids. CDR3 sequence: CASSSPTDFNEKLFF. CDR3 sequence (DNA): TGTGCCAGCAGCTCACCGACAGACTTTAATGAAAAACTGTTTTTT.

The chain carries TRBV27 and TRBJ1-1, with TRBD1 matching 7 bases. V lost 7 bases and J lost 7; bases outside the gene matches: 6. The CDR3 sequence is 12 residues long. CDR1 MNHEY and CDR2 SMNVEV come from the germline V gene (reference sequence). Here the CDR3 DNA reads TGTGCCAGCATCAGACAGGGAAGTGAAGCTTTCTTT. Amino acid sequence: CASIRQGSEAFF.

The J gene is TRBJ2-7, the V gene TRBV10-3; 8 bases map to TRBD1. J gave up 5 bases and V 8 bases, and 8 bases lay outside the gene matches. The CDR3 runs 13 residues. Germline V gene lookup returns CDR1 ENHRY and CDR2 SYGVKD. CDR3 bases: TGTGCCATCGCATTACAGGGGGTGGACGAGCAGTACTTC. It translates to CAIALQGVDEQYF.

This clone was observed once. The chain carries TRBV5-1 and TRBJ2-1, with 9 nucleotides matching TRBD2. J lost 0 bases, V lost 4 bases, and 8 bases had no gene match. The CDR3 runs 17 residues. Germline-derived CDR1 and CDR2 are SGHRS and YFSETQ. This CDR3 reads CASSLGTSRISYNEQFF. In nucleotides, the CDR3 is TGCGCCAGCAGCCTCGGGACTAGCCGGATCTCCTACAATGAGCAGTTCTTC.

This clone was counted a single time. The gene calls are TRBV19 and TRBJ2-5; 8 bases map to TRBD2. The germline CDR1 and CDR2 sequences are LNHDA and SQIVND (reference sequence). The junction had 13 bases not matched to a gene; V was cut back by 4 bases and J by 3 bases. There are 17 residues in the CDR3. The CDR3 region is CASSNTAAVAGKETQYF. As DNA, the CDR3 is TGTGCCAGTAGTAATACTGCCGCGGTAGCGGGGAAAGAGACCCAGTACTTC.

The rearrangement links TRBV27 to TRBJ2-2, with TRBD1 as a possible D gene (6 bases). CDR1 MNHEY and CDR2 SMNVEV come from the germline V gene (reference sequence). This CDR3 is built from 16 residues. V was shortened by 3 bases and J by 1 base, with 12 bases between the two germline ends. The chain's CDR3 is CASSLIVGQNTGELFF. CDR3 bases: TGTGCCAGCAGTTTGATAGTGGGACAGAACACCGGGGAGCTGTTTTTT.

The DNA for the CDR3 is TGTGCCAGTAGTATCGAGGCCACCTACGAGCAGTACTTC. Amino acid sequence: CASSIEATYEQYF. The chain carries TRBV19 and TRBJ2-7; D unresolved. Germline V gene lookup returns CDR1 LNHDA and CDR2 SQIVND (reference sequence). V was cut by 3 bases and J by 2 bases, with 8 bases left in between. The CDR3 runs 13 residues.

This clone has a single count. The rearrangement uses TRBV11-2 and TRBJ1-2, with D possibly being TRBD1 (5 bases). CDR1 and CDR2 from the germline V gene are SGHAT and FQNNGV. This CDR3 has 13 residues. V was clipped by 3 bases and J by 8 bases, with 13 bases between them. The CDR3 spells CASSFGREGGYTF. As DNA, the CDR3 is TGTGCCAGCAGCTTCGGCAGGGAGGGCGGCTACACCTTC.

V usage is TRBV2 and J usage is TRBJ1-4; 9 nucleotides match TRBD1. Trimming cost V 8 bases and J 3 bases; bases outside gene matches: 13. From germline, CDR1 is SNHLY and CDR2 FYNNEI. The CDR3 contains 17 residues. The CDR3 nucleotides read TGTGCCAGCTCCATAGCGGTGGGACAGGGTTCTAATGAAAAACTGTTTTTT. Translation: CASSIAVGQGSNEKLFF.

This rearrangement joins TRBV27 to TRBJ2-1; no clear D gene. CDR3 length equals 14 residues. Trimming removed 6 bases from V and 6 bases from J, with 15 bases in between. Germline V gives CDR1 MNHEY, CDR2 SMNVEV (reference sequence). The CDR3 bases are TGTGCCAGCAGGACTCCGGATGGTCTCAATGAGCAGTTCTTC. Translation gives CASRTPDGLNEQFF.

The V call is TRBV4-3, the J call TRBJ1-1; D gene uncertain. Per the germline V gene, CDR1 is LGHNA and CDR2 is YSLEER. The CDR3 is 16 amino acids. Trimming took off 3 bases at V and 4 bases at J, with 18 bases between the two ends. CDR3 amino acids: CASSHLTGRGSTEAFF. CDR3 sequence (DNA): TGCGCCAGCAGCCACCTTACCGGGAGAGGGAGCACTGAAGCTTTCTTT.

The chain has TRBV6-5 and TRBJ1-2, with TRBD1 matching 9 bases. The V gene end was trimmed by 6 bases and the J gene end by 7 bases; junction bases not matched to a gene: 6. Germline V gene sequence: CDR1 MNHEY, CDR2 SVGAGI. The CDR3 covers 13 residues. CDR3 sequence: CASSPGQGGGYTF. CDR3 coding DNA: TGTGCCAGCAGCCCGGGACAGGGAGGTGGCTACACCTTC.

The chain has TRBV5-6 and TRBJ1-2; 7 bases align to TRBD1. V lost 4 bases to trimming and J lost 3 bases; unmatched junction nucleotides: 6. The CDR3 contains 14 residues. The germline V gene encodes CDR1 SGHDT and CDR2 YYEEEE. Written as DNA, the CDR3 is TGTGCCAGCAGCCTCGGACAGGCCCACTATGGCTACACCTTC. It yields the protein CASSLGQAHYGYTF.

J is TRBJ1-5 and V is TRBV6-6, with D perhaps matching TRBD1 (6 bases). This CDR3 is built from 16 residues. V gave up 0 bases and J gave up 5 bases, with 14 bases separating them. Germline-derived CDR1 and CDR2 are MNHNY and SVGAGI (reference sequence). CDR3 bases: TGTGCCAGCAGTTACTCGTTTGCACAGGGCGATCAGCCCCAGCATTTT. It codes for CASSYSFAQGDQPQHF.

V and J are TRBV19 and TRBJ1-2, with 7 nucleotides matching TRBD1. Trimming removed 7 bases from V and 8 bases from J; junction bases left unmatched: 10. The CDR3 has 13 residues. CDR1 is LNHDA and CDR2 is SQIVND in the germline V gene (reference sequence). CDR3: CASTRDRVGGYTF. The CDR3 nucleotides are TGTGCCAGTACTCGTGACAGGGTCGGGGGCTACACCTTC.

This clone was counted a single time. CDR3: CASSLAAGYGYTF. The CDR3 DNA follows: TGTGCCAGCAGCTTAGCCGCGGGTTATGGCTACACCTTC. The chain couples TRBV7-9 to TRBJ1-2, with D uncertain. The CDR3 covers 13 residues. Trimming removed 0 bases from V and 5 bases from J, with 7 bases in between. The germline V gene encodes CDR1 SEHNR and CDR2 FQNEAQ (reference sequence).

V is TRBV6-1 and J is TRBJ1-5; 9 positions agree with TRBD1. The CDR3 is made up of 15 amino acids. Germline V gene data show CDR1 as MNHNS and CDR2 as SASEGT. V trimming: 7 bases; J trimming: 5 bases; junction bases outside the gene matches: 9. The CDR3 DNA reads as TGTGCCAGCATCATCTTACAGGGGGCAGATCAGCCCCAGCATTTT. Protein product: CASIILQGADQPQHF.

This chain links TRBV5-4 with TRBJ1-2; D may be TRBD1 (5 bases). V lost 3 bases to trimming and J lost 6 bases, with 15 bases between them. The CDR3 is made up of 14 amino acids. From germline, CDR1 is SGHNT and CDR2 YYREEE (reference sequence). DNA for the CDR3: TGTGCCAGCAGCTCGGTGGTGGGGCGGAATGGCTACACCTTC. It codes for CASSSVVGRNGYTF. The variable domain in full, with the rest retrieved from reference TRBV5-4 and TRBJ1-2, is ETGVTQSPTHLIKTRGQQVTLRCSSQSGHNTVSWYQQALGQGPQFIFQYYREEENGRGNFPPRFSGLQFPNYSSELNVNALELDDSALYLCASSSVVGRNGYTFGSGTRLTVV.